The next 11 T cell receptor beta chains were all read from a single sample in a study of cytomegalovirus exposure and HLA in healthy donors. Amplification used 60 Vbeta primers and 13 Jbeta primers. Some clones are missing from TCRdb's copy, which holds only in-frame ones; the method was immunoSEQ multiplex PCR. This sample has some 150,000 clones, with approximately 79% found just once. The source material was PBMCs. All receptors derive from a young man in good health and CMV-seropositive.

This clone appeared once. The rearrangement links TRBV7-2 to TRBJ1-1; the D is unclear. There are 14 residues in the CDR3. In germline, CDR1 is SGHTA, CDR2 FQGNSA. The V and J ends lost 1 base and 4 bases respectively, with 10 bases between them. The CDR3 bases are TGTGCCAGCAGCTTAGTTTTTACGGGCACTGAAGCTTTCTTT. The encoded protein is CASSLVFTGTEAFF.

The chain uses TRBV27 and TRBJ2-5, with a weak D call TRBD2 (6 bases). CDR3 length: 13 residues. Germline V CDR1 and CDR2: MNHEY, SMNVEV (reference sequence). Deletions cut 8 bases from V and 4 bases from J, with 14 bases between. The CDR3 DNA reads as TGTGCCAGCTCTCAGCGGGTCTCAGAGACCCAGTACTTC. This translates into CASSQRVSETQYF.

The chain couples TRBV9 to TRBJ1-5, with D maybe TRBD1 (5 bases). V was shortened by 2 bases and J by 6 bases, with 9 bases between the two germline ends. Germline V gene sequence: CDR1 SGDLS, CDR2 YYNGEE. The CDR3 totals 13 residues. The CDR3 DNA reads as TGTGCCAGCAGCGTCGGGACTTTTCAGCCCCAGCATTTT. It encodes CASSVGTFQPQHF.

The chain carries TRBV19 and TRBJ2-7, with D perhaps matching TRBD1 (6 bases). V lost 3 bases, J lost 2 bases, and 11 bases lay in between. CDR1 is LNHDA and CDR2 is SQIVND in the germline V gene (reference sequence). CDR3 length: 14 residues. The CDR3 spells CASSMGRGTYEQYF. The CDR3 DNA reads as TGTGCCAGTAGTATGGGCAGGGGAACCTACGAGCAGTACTTC.

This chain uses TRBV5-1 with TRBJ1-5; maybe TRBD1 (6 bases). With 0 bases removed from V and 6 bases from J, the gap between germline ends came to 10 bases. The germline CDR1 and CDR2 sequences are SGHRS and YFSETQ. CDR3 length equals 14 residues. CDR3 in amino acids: CASSLAQGGQPQHF. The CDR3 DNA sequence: TGCGCCAGCAGCTTGGCACAGGGCGGTCAGCCCCAGCATTTT. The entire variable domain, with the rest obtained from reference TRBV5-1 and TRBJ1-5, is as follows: KAGVTQTPRYLIKTRGQQVTLSCSPISGHRSVSWYQQTPGQGLQFLFEYFSETQRNKGNFPGRFSGRQFSNSRSEMNVSTLELGDSALYLCASSLAQGGQPQHFGDGTRLSIL.

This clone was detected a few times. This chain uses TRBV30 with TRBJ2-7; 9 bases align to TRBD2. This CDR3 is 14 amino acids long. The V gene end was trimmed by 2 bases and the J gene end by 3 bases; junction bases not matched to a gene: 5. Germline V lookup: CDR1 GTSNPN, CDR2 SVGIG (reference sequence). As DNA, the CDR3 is TGTGCCTGGAGTATTGATAGCGGGAGCTACGAGCAGTACTTC. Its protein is CAWSIDSGSYEQYF.

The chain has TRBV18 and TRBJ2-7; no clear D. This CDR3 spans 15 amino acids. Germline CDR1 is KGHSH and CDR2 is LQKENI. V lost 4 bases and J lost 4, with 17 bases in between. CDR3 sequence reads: CASSLIRSPAYEQYF. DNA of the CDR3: TGTGCCAGCTCACTCATTCGTAGTCCCGCTTACGAGCAGTACTTC.

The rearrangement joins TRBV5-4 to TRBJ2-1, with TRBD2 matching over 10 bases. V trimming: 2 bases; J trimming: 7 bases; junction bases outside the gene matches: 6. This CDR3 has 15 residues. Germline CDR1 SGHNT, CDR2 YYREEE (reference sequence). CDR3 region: CASSFEAGGQNEQFF. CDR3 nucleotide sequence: TGTGCCAGCAGCTTTGAAGCGGGGGGGCAAAATGAGCAGTTCTTC.

The CDR3 region has the DNA TGTGCCAGCAGTGGGGACACTACCTATGGCTACACCTTC. Translated: CASSGDTTYGYTF. The chain links TRBV2 to TRBJ1-2; weak D call: TRBD1 (6 bases). V lost 4 bases to trimming and J lost 4 bases, with 10 bases between them. CDR1 SNHLY and CDR2 FYNNEI come from the germline V gene. This CDR3 has 13 residues.

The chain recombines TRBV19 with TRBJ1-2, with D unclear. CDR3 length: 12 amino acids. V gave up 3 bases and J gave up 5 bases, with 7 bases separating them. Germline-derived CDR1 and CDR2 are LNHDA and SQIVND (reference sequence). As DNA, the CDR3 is TGTGCCAGTAGTATGAGGCGTTATGGCTACACCTTC. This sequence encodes CASSMRRYGYTF.

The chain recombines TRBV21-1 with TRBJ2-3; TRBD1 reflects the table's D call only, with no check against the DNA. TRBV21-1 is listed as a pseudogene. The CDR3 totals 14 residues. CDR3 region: CASSKVTAWDTQYF. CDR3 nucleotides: TGTGCCAGCAGCAAAGTAACAGCCTGGGATACGCAGTATTTT.